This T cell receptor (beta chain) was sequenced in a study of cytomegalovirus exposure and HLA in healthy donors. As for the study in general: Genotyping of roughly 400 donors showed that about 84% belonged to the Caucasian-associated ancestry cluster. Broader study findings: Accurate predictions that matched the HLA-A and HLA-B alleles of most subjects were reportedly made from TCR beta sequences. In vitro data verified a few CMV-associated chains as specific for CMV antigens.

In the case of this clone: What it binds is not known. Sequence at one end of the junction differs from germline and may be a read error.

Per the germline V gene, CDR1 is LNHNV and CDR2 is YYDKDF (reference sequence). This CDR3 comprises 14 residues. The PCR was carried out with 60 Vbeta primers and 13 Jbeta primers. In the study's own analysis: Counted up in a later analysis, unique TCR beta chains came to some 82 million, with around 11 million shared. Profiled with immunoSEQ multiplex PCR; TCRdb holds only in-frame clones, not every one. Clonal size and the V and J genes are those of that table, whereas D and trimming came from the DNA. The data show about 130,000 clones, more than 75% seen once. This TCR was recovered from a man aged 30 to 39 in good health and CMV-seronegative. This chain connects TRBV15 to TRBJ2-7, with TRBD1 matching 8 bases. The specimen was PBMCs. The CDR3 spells CATSIDRGYYERYF. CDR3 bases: TGTGCCACCAGCATAGACAGGGGATACTACGAGCGGTACTTC.